This TCR beta chain was obtained from a study of blood T cell repertoires in COVID-19. Background on the study: The cDNA or gDNA used as material had been derived from T cells, B-cell-depleted T cells, or PBMCs.

Profiling relied on immunoSEQ multiplex PCR, and the TCRdb table lists in-frame clones only, not all of them. The sample carries roughly 190,000 clones, 80% to 95% recorded once. This clone has just one count. The junction had 7 bases not matched to a gene; V was cut back by 2 bases and J by 6 bases. This CDR3 is built from 14 residues. Germline V CDR1 and CDR2: SGHRS, YFSETQ. The chain carries TRBV5-1 and TRBJ2-7; TRBD1 matches 8 bases. Sequenced sample: peripheral blood. This sequence originates from a middle-aged man with acute or convalescent COVID-19. The CDR3: CASSFYSGGPEQYF. CDR3 bases: TGCGCCAGCAGCTTTTATTCAGGGGGCCCCGAGCAGTACTTC.